This T cell receptor beta chain was observed in a study of blood T cells in healthy people across ages. About the study: The template switching approach captured approximately one barcoded beta molecule for every two T cells.

CDR1 and CDR2 (germline): LGHNA, YSLEER. The CDR3 is 17 amino acids. Trimming shortened V by 4 bases and J by 0 bases, and 16 bases separated the two germline ends. A second 7 to 11 cycle PCR used barcoded and J-beta primers. Via MiXCR, TCRdb re-called the 5' RACE reads, giving one row per CDR3 protein. The table lists about 670,000 distinct CDR3 sequences, 40% to 45% of them singletons. Regarding the study as a whole: The study could not conclusively compare naive and antigen-experienced cells, given its unsorted PBMCs.

On this clonotype itself: Its antigen is unknown.

Each of the donors had approximately 10 milliliters of peripheral blood drawn into EDTA-treated Vacutainer tubes. The authors isolated at least 6 million PBMCs per sample. The chain carries TRBV4-3 and TRBJ2-1, with D perhaps matching TRBD2 (6 bases). The receptor was derived from an elderly man in good health. The material sequenced was blood. The DNA for the CDR3 is TGCGCCAGCAGCCGCATCCTTGGAGGGAGCTCCTACAATGAGCAGTTCTTC. As protein: CASSRILGGSSYNEQFF.